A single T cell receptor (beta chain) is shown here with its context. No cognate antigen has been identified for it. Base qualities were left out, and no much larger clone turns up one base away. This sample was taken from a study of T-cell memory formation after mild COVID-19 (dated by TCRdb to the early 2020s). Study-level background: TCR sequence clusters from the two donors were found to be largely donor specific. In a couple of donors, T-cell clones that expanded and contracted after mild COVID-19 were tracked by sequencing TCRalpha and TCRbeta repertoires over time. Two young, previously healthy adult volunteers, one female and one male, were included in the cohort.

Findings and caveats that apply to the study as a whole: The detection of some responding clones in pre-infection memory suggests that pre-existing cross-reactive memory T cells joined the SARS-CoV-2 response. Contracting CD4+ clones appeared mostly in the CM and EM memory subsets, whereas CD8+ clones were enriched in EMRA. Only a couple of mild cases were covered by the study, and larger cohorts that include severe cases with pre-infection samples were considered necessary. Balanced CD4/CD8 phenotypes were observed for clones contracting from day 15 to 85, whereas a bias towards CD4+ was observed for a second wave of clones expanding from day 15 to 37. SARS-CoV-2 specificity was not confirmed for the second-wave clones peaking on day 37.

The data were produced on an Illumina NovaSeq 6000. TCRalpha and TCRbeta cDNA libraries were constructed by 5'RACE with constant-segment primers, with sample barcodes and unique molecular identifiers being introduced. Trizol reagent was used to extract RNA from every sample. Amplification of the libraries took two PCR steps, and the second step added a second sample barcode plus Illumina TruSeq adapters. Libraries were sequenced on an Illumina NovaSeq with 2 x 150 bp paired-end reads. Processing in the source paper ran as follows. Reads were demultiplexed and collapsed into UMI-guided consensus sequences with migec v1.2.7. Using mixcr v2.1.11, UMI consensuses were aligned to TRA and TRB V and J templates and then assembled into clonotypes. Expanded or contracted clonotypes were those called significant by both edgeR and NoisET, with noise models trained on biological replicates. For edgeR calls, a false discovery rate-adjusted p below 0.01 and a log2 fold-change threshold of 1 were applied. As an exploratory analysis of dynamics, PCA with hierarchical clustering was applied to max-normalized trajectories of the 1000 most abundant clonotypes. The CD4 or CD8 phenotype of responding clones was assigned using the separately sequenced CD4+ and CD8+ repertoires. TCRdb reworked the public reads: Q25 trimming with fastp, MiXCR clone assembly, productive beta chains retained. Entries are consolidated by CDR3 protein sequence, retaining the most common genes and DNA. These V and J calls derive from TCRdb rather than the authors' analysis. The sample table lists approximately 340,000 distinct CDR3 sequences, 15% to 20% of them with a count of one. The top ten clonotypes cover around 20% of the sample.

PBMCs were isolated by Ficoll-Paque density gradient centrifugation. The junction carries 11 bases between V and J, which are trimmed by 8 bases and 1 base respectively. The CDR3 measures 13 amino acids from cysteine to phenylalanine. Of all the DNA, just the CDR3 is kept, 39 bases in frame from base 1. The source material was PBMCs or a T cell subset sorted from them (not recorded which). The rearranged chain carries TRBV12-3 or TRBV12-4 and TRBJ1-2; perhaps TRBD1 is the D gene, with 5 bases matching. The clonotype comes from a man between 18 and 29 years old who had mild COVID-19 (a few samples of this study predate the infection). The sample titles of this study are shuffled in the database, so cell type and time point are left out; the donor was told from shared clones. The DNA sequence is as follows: TGTGCCAGCGGAATAAGGGGTAACTATGGCTACACCTTC. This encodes CASGIRGNYGYTF.